These T cell receptor beta chains were read from a single sample in a study of shared clonotypes between healthy human individuals. The data were produced by immunoSEQ multiplex PCR, yet TCRdb's version contains in-frame clones alone and is incomplete. The sample contains about 2 million clones, roughly 95% of which appear only once. The sequencing input was naive CD8+ T cells sorted from blood. These receptors all stem from a man between 18 and 35 years old in good health. Both conserved end residues are part of each CDR3. D genes are given only for firm matches. Size is stated for part of the rows, as once, few or many counts, or as a class when the clone is expanded.

CDR3aa | CDR3nt | d_gene | j_gene | abundance | v_gene
CASSARGDLAKNIQYF | TGTGCCAGCAGTGCCCGGGGAGACCTAGCCAAAAACATTCAGTACTTC | . | TRBJ2-4 | . | TRBV2
CASSQIGTSGAPPDTQYF | TGCGCCAGCAGCCAGATCGGGACTAGCGGGGCCCCCCCCGATACGCAGTATTTT | TRBD2 | TRBJ2-3 | . | TRBV4-1
CASGTDSYEQYF | TGTGCCTCCGGGACAGACTCCTACGAGCAGTACTTC | TRBD1 | TRBJ2-7 | . | TRBV30
CASSESTGPSANEKLFF | TGTGCCAGCAGTGAATCCACCGGTCCTTCCGCTAATGAAAAACTGTTTTTT | . | TRBJ1-4 | . | TRBV25-1
CASSPPATHYGYTF | TGTGCCAGCAGCCCCCCGGCAACGCACTATGGCTACACCTTC | . | TRBJ1-2 | . | TRBV6-6
CASSAPDTQYF | TGTGCCAGCTCCGCCCCAGATACGCAGTATTTT | . | TRBJ2-3 | . | TRBV7-9
CASTPSGSGYEQYF | TGTGCCAGCACCCCTAGCGGGAGTGGGTACGAGCAGTACTTC | TRBD2 | TRBJ2-7 | . | TRBV7-9
CASSEGGWGTEAFF | TGCGCCAGCAGTGAGGGTGGTTGGGGCACTGAAGCTTTCTTT | . | TRBJ1-1 | . | TRBV10-1
CASSSRTGINEQYF | TGTGCCAGCAGCTCACGGACAGGGATAAACGAGCAGTACTTC | TRBD1 | TRBJ2-7 | . | TRBV13
CATSREDSNQPQHF | TGTGCCACCAGCAGAGAAGATAGCAATCAGCCCCAGCATTTT | . | TRBJ1-5 | . | TRBV15
CASSTTSGISSYEQYF | TGTGCCAGCAGCACCACTAGCGGGATAAGCTCCTACGAGCAGTACTTC | TRBD2 | TRBJ2-7 | once | TRBV7-9
CASSLGGAYNEQFF | TGTGCCAGCAGCTTGGGGGGGGCCTACAATGAGCAGTTCTTC | TRBD2 | TRBJ2-1 | once | TRBV28
CASSIGSGGAETQYF | TGTGCCAGTAGTATAGGTTCGGGAGGGGCAGAGACCCAGTACTTC | TRBD2 | TRBJ2-5 | . | TRBV19
CASSLAGTTEAFF | TGCGCCAGCAGCTTGGCGGGTACCACTGAAGCTTTCTTT | . | TRBJ1-1 | . | TRBV5-1
CASSMGQGWEKLFF | TGTGCCAGCAGCATGGGACAGGGCTGGGAAAAACTGTTTTTT | TRBD1 | TRBJ1-4 | . | TRBV9
CASSQEFGWGAQETQYF | TGTGCCAGCAGCCAAGAATTCGGGTGGGGGGCCCAAGAGACCCAGTACTTC | . | TRBJ2-5 | . | TRBV4-2
CAISGQANYEQYF | TGTGCCATCAGTGGACAGGCGAACTACGAGCAGTACTTC | . | TRBJ2-7 | . | TRBV10-3
CSVEKGTGGDEQYF | TGCAGCGTTGAAAAAGGGACAGGGGGCGACGAGCAGTACTTC | TRBD1 | TRBJ2-7 | . | TRBV29-1
CASSSDGGGTEAFF | TGCGCCAGCTCCTCGGACGGCGGCGGCACTGAAGCTTTCTTT | . | TRBJ1-1 | . | TRBV10-1
CASSKRTGDYGYTF | TGCGCCAGCAGTAAACGGACAGGGGACTATGGCTACACCTTC | TRBD1 | TRBJ1-2 | . | TRBV5-1
CASGLDWGSSYNEQFF | TGTGCTAGTGGTTTGGACTGGGGGAGCTCCTACAATGAGCAGTTCTTC | . | TRBJ2-1 | . | TRBV12-5
CASSPPLAASYNEQFF | TGTGCCAGCAGCCCCCCGTTGGCGGCTTCCTACAATGAGCAGTTCTTC | . | TRBJ2-1 | . | TRBV28
CASSIDRLNQPQHF | TGTGCCAGCAGCATAGACAGGCTAAATCAGCCCCAGCATTTT | . | TRBJ1-5 | . | TRBV11-2
CASSINGGGNTEAFF | TGTGCCAGTAGTATCAACGGGGGCGGTAACACTGAAGCTTTCTTT | . | TRBJ1-1 | . | TRBV19
CASSYLPGENQPQHF | TGTGCCAGCAGTTACTTACCAGGGGAGAATCAGCCCCAGCATTTT | . | TRBJ1-5 | . | TRBV6-5
CASIGLAGELLYNEQFF | TGCGCCAGCATTGGACTAGCGGGGGAGCTCCTCTACAATGAGCAGTTCTTC | TRBD2 | TRBJ2-1 | . | TRBV10-2
CASSLTSGRADTQYF | TGTGCCAGCAGCTTAACTAGCGGGAGAGCAGATACGCAGTATTTT | TRBD2 | TRBJ2-3 | . | TRBV7-2
CASSRNRRDGSYEQYF | TGTGCCAGCAGTAGAAACCGGCGGGACGGATCCTACGAGCAGTACTTC | . | TRBJ2-7 | . | TRBV27
CASSEVGTGRNEQYF | TGTGCCAGCAGTGAAGTGGGGACAGGGAGGAACGAGCAGTACTTC | TRBD1 | TRBJ2-7 | . | TRBV6-1
CASSLSRVTYTGSQNEKLFF | TGTGCTAGCAGCTTATCCCGGGTCACCTATACAGGGTCCCAAAATGAAAAACTGTTTTTT | . | TRBJ1-4 | . | TRBV7-7
CASSQDGTGWAEAFF | TGCGCCAGCAGCCAAGATGGGACAGGGTGGGCTGAAGCTTTCTTT | TRBD1 | TRBJ1-1 | . | TRBV4-1
CASSYSGGELFF | TGTGCCAGCAGTTACTCGGGAGGGGAGCTGTTTTTT | . | TRBJ2-2 | . | TRBV6-5
CASSVSGTGGMGYTF | TGTGCCAGCAGCGTTTCCGGGACAGGGGGCATGGGCTACACCTTC | TRBD1 | TRBJ1-2 | . | TRBV9
CAWSLGSPLMDTQYF | TGTGCCTGGAGTCTAGGGAGCCCGCTCATGGATACGCAGTATTTT | . | TRBJ2-3 | . | TRBV30
CASSSAPPKEKLFF | TGTGCCAGCAGCTCGGCCCCTCCTAAGGAAAAACTGTTTTTT | . | TRBJ1-4 | . | TRBV28
CASSVPRASSYNEQFF | TGTGCCAGCAGCGTACCTCGCGCGAGCTCCTACAATGAGCAGTTCTTC | . | TRBJ2-1 | . | TRBV9
CASSLWPQETQYF | TGTGCCAGCAGCTTGTGGCCCCAAGAGACCCAGTACTTC | . | TRBJ2-5 | . | TRBV5-4
CASSLRGNTEAFF | TGTGCCAGCAGCCTCAGGGGTAACACTGAAGCTTTCTTT | . | TRBJ1-1 | . | TRBV7-9
CASTPGQRVYNEQFF | TGTGCCAGCACACCCGGACAGAGAGTCTACAATGAGCAGTTCTTC | . | TRBJ2-1 | . | TRBV9
CASSFLGVASDTQYF | TGTGCCAGCAGTTTTCTGGGGGTTGCATCTGATACGCAGTATTTT | . | TRBJ2-3 | . | TRBV28
CSSERGLAGGSHGTDTQYF | TGCAGCTCCGAACGGGGACTAGCGGGAGGCAGTCACGGCACAGATACGCAGTATTTT | TRBD2 | TRBJ2-3 | . | TRBV29-1